This TCR beta chain was sequenced during a study of blood T cell repertoires in COVID-19. Across the study: Acute-phase and convalescent COVID-19 samples originated in the United States, Italy and Spain.

Using immunoSEQ multiplex PCR, the repertoire was profiled, and TCRdb retains in-frame clones only, with some absent. The profile shows around 100,000 clones, 80% to 90% of them singletons. V was shortened by 6 bases and J by 2 bases, with 11 bases between the two germline ends. CDR3 length: 14 amino acids. CDR1 and CDR2 (germline): MNHEY, SVGAGI. The TCR originated in a woman aged 25 to 45 with acute or convalescent COVID-19. The rearrangement joins TRBV6-5 to TRBJ1-5; the D gene is possibly TRBD1 (5 bases). Sequencing input: peripheral blood. CDR3 nucleotide sequence: TGTGCCAGCAGCCCAGGGCTGGGCAATCAGCCCCAGCATTTT. Amino acids: CASSPGLGNQPQHF.